This TCR beta chain was sequenced in a study of a mutant IDH1 vaccine in newly diagnosed glioma. About the research overall: The first vaccination came 4-6 weeks after radiotherapy alone, or with temozolomide cycles. The treated population exhibited a male proportion of approximately 62%, a female proportion of about 38%, and a mean age of roughly 41 years. Those enrolled had earlier been treated with radiotherapy, temozolomide, or both, mostly both. Points from the study as a whole: Seemingly, top peripheral T cell clonotype changes bore no relation to pseudoprogression.

Time point of the sample: week 5, during vaccination. In the vaccine, a single dose held 300 ug of the mutant IDH1 20-mer peptide, along with topical imiquimod. CDR3 length equals 19 residues. Germline CDR1 MNHGY, CDR2 SAAAGT. Losses at the gene ends were 0 bases for V and 1 base for J; bases not matched to a gene: 7. By proportion, this clone is large (0.1 to 1%). Its antigen remains unknown. The method was immunoSEQ multiplex PCR; TCRdb's version includes in-frame clones alone and lacks a portion of them. The sample contains about 28,000 clones, more than 80% of which appear only once. The chain carries TRBV6-8 and TRBJ2-6, with 9 bases that match TRBD1. The specimen comprised PBMCs, sampled from a glioma patient whose treatment included an IDH1 peptide vaccine. The source is a man younger than 35 with glioma. CDR3 region: CASSYSPRDRASGANVLTF. The CDR3 DNA reads as TGTGCCAGCAGTTACTCACCCCGGGACAGGGCTTCTGGGGCCAACGTCCTGACTTTC.